This TCR beta chain appears in the sequencing data of a study of OX40 agonist ivuxolimab in advanced cancers. The study, taken as a whole, reports: There was clonal expansion of CD4+ and CD8+ blood T cells by week 6 at 0.1 to 3.0 mg/kg.

Germline loops: CDR1 SGHAT, CDR2 FQNNGV. Trimming left V 3 bases short and J 5 bases short, with 12 bases between. CDR3 size: 14 residues. As to this clone: Its target is unknown.

Assay used: immunoSEQ multiplex PCR; TCRdb lists only in-frame clones, some missing. The sample includes fewer than 85,000 clones, 80% to 95% of them seen just once. This clonotype was obtained from an adult with an advanced solid tumor such as melanoma, head and neck, liver or kidney cancer. Material: CD4+ or CD8+ T cells sorted from blood, obtained in a trial of the OX40 agonist ivuxolimab. The chain uses TRBV11-2 and TRBJ2-3; D might be TRBD1 or TRBD2, each matching 7 bases. CDR3 nucleotides: TGTGCCAGCAGCTTCAGGGGGGGGCTAGATACGCAGTATTTT. It codes for CASSFRGGLDTQYF.